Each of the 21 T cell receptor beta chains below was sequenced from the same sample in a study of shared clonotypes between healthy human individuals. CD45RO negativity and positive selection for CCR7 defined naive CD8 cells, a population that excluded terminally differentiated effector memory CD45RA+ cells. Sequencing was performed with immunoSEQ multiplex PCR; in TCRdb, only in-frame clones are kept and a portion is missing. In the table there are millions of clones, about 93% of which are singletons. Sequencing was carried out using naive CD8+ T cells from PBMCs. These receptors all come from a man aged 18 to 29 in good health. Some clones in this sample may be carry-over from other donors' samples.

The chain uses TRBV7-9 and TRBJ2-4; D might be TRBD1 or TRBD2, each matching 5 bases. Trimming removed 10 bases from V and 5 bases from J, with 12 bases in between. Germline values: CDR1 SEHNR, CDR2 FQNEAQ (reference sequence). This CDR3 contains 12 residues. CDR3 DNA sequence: TGTGCCACCACGGGGCGGGAAAACATTCAGTACTTC. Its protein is CATTGRENIQYF.

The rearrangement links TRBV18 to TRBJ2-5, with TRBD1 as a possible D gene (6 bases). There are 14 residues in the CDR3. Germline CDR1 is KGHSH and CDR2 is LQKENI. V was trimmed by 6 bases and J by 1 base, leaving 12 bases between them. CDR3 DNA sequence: TGTGCCAGCTCGGCCGGGACACTCCAAGAGACCCAGTACTTC. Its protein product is CASSAGTLQETQYF.

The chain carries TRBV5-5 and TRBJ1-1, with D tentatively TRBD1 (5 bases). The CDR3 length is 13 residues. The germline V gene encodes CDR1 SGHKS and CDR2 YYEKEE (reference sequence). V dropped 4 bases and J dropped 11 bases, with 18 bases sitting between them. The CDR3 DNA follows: TGTGCCAGCAGCGTGAGGGACCAAGCTGGGGCTTTCTTT. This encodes CASSVRDQAGAFF. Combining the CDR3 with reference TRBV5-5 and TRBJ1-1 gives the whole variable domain DAGVTQSPTHLIKTRGQQVTLRCSPISGHKSVSWYQQVLGQGPQFIFQYYEKEERGRGNFPDRFSARQFPNYSSELNVNALLLGDSALYLCASSVRDQAGAFFGQGTRLTVV.

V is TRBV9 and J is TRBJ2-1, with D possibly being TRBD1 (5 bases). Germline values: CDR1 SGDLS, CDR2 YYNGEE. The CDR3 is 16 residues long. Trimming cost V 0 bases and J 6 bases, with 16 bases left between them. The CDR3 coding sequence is TGTGCCAGCAGCGTAGCCCTGGGGCAGTCGGGCAATGAGCAGTTCTTC. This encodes CASSVALGQSGNEQFF.

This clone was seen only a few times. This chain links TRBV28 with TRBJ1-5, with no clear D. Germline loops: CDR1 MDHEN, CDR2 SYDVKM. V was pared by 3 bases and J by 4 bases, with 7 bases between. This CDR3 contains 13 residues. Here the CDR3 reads CASSLLTNQPQHF. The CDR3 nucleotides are TGTGCCAGCAGTTTGTTAACTAATCAGCCCCAGCATTTT.

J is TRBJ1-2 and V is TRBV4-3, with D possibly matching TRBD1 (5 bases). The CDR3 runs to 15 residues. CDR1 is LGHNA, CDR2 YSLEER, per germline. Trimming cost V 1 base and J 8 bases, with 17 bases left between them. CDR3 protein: CASSQGRQLLSGYTF. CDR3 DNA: TGCGCCAGCAGCCAAGGTCGACAGCTTTTAAGCGGCTACACCTTC.

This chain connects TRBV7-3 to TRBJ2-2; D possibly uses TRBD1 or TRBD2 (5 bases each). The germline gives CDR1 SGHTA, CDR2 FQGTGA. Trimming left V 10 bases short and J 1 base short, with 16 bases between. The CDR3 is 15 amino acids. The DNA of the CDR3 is TGTGCCACGCCCCTCAGGGCGGGGAACACCGGGGAGCTGTTTTTT. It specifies CATPLRAGNTGELFF. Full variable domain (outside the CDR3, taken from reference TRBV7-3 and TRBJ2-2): GAGVSQTPSNKVTEKGKYVELRCDPISGHTALYWYRQSLGQGPEFLIYFQGTGAADDSGLPNDRFFAVRPEGSVSTLKIQRTERGDSAVYLCATPLRAGNTGELFFGEGSRLTVL.

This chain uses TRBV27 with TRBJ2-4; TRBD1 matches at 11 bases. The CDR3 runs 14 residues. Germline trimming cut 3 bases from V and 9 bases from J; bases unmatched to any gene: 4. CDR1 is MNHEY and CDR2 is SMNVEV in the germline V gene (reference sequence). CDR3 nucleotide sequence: TGTGCCAGCAGTTTGGGACAGGGGGGGAGCATTCAGTACTTC. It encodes CASSLGQGGSIQYF.

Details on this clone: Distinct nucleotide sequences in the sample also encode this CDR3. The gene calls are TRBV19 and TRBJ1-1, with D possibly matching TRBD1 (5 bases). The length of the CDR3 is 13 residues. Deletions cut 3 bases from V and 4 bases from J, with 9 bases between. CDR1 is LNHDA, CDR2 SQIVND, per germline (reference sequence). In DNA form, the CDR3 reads TGTGCCAGTAGTATCACGGGGGTCACTGAAGCTTTCTTT. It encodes CASSITGVTEAFF. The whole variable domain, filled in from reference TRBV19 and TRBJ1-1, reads DGGITQSPKYLFRKEGQNVTLSCEQNLNHDAMYWYRQDPGQGLRLIYYSQIVNDFQKGDIAEGYSVSREKKESFPLTVTSAQKNPTAFYLCASSITGVTEAFFGQGTRLTVV.

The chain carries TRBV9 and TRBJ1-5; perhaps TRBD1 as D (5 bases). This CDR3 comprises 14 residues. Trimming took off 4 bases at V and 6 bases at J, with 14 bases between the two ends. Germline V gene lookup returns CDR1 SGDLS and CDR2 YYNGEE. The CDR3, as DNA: TGTGCCAGCAGCCCCACCCAGGGAGGTCAGCCCCAGCATTTT. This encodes CASSPTQGGQPQHF.

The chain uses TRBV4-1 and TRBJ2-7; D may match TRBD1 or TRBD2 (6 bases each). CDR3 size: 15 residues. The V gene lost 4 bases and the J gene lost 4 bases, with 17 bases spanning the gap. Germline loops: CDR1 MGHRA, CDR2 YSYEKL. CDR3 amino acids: CASSPGGTLDYEQYF. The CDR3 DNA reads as TGCGCCAGCAGCCCTGGGGGGACATTGGATTACGAGCAGTACTTC.

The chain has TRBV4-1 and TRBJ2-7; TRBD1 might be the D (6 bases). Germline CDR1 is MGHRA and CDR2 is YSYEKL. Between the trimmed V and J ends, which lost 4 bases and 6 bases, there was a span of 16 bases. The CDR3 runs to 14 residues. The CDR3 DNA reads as TGCGCCAGCAGCCCCCGGGACACACGTTCCGAGCAGTACTTC. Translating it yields CASSPRDTRSEQYF.

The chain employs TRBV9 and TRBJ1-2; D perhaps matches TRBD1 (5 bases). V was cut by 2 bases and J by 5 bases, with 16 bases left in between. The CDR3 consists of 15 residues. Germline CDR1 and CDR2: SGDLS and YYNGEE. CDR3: CASSVRSDSGYGYTF. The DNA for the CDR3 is TGTGCCAGCAGCGTGCGGTCCGATTCAGGGTATGGCTACACCTTC.

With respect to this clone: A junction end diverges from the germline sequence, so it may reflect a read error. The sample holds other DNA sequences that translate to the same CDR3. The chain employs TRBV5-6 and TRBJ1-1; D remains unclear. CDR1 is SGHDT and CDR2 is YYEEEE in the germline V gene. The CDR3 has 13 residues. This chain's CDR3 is CASSPRGSTEAFF. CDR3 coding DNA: TGTGCCAGCAGCCCTCGTGGGTCCACTGAGGCTTTCTTT.

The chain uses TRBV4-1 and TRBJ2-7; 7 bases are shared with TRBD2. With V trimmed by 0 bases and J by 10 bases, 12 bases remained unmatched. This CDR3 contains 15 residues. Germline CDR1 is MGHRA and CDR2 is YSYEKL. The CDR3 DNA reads TGCGCCAGCAGCCAAGAGCCTAGCGGATTCCGAGGCCAGTACTTC. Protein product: CASSQEPSGFRGQYF.

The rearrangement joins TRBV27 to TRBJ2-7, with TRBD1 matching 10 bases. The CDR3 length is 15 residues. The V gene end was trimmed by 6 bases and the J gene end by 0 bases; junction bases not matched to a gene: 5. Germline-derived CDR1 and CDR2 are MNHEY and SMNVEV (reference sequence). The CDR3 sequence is CASRVGTGDSYEQYF. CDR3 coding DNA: TGTGCCAGCAGGGTGGGGACAGGGGACTCCTACGAGCAGTACTTC.

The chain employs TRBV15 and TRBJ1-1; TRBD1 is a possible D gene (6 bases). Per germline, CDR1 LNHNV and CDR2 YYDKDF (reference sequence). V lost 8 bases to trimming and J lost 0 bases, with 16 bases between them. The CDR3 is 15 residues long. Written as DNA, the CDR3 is TGTGCCACCCTTGACAGGTGGGACATGAACACTGAAGCTTTCTTT. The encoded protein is CATLDRWDMNTEAFF.

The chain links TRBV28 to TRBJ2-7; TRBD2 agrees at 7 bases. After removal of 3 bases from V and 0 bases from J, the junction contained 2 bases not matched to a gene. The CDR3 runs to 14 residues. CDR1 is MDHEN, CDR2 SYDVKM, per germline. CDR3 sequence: CASSFTSVSYEQYF. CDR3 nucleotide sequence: TGTGCCAGCAGTTTCACTAGCGTCTCCTACGAGCAGTACTTC.

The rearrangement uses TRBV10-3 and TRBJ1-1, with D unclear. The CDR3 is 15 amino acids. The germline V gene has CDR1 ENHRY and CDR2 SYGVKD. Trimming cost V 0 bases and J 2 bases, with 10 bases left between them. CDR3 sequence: CAISESLLGNTEAFF. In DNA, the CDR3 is TGTGCCATCAGTGAGTCGCTCTTGGGAAACACTGAAGCTTTCTTT.

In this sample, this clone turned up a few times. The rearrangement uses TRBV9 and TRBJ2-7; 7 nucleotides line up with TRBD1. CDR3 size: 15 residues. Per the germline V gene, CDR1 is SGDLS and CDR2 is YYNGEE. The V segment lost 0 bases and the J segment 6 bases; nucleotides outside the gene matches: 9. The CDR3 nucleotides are TGTGCCAGCAGCGTAGAAGGGGGCCCAGCTACCGAGCAGTACTTC. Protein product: CASSVEGGPATEQYF. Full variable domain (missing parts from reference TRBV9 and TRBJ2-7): DSGVTQTPKHLITATGQRVTLRCSPRSGDLSVYWYQQSLDQGLQFLIQYYNGEERAKGNILERFSAQQFPDLHSELNLSSLELGDSALYFCASSVEGGPATEQYFGPGTRLTVT.

The CDR3 region has the DNA TGTGCCTGGAGCCGGGACAGGACGAATGAAAAACTGTTTTTT. Translation: CAWSRDRTNEKLFF. J is TRBJ1-4 and V is TRBV30, with 8 nucleotides matching TRBD1. V lost 3 bases, J lost 5 bases, and 5 bases stayed unmatched. The V gene's germline CDR1 is GTSNPN and CDR2 SVGIG (reference sequence). CDR3 length equals 14 residues.